Detailed here is one TCR beta chain. These data belong to a study of cytomegalovirus exposure and HLA in healthy donors. PCR was performed using 60 Vbeta and 13 Jbeta primers. Method: immunoSEQ multiplex PCR; TCRdb's copy keeps in-frame clones and lacks some. The sample contains about 160,000 clones, roughly 77% of which appear only once. The germline gives CDR1 KGHSH, CDR2 LQKENI. The CDR3 is 13 residues long. V gave up 2 bases and J gave up 7 bases, with 11 bases separating them. This clonotype originated in a man in his forties or fifties in good health and CMV-seropositive. Sequencing used PBMCs. The rearrangement uses TRBV18 and TRBJ1-1; a weak D match, TRBD1 (5 bases). The chain's CDR3 is CASSPTQESEAFF. CDR3 sequence (DNA): TGTGCCAGCTCACCAACACAGGAGAGTGAAGCTTTCTTT.